This entry lists 12 T cell receptor beta chains sequenced from one sample in a study of blood T cell repertoires in COVID-19 (dated by TCRdb to about 2020). Receptor amplification or capture employed the immunoSEQ multiplex PCR assay. Not all clones reach the TCRdb copy of this immuneACCESS table, which keeps in-frame sequences only. Checked studies attribute under half of the gap to unresolved V genes and leave the rest unexplained. For this sample there are 50,000 to 60,000 clones; roughly 89% appear just once. The ten largest clones represent about 3.6% of the sample. The sequenced sample was peripheral blood. These receptors all stem from a man between 40 and 49 years old with COVID-19, enrolled during active disease.

Comment on this clone: Other DNA sequences in the same sample also yield this CDR3. The chain is built from TRBV5-5 and TRBJ1-1; D is ambiguous. The CDR3 totals 13 residues. The V end lost 0 bases, the J end lost 0 bases, and 3 bases lay between the germline ends. The germline V gene has CDR1 SGHKS and CDR2 YYEKEE (reference sequence). The CDR3 DNA reads as TGTGCCAGCAGCTTGGTAGTGAACACTGAAGCTTTCTTT. Translation gives CASSLVVNTEAFF. Complete variable domain (other parts from reference TRBV5-5 and TRBJ1-1): DAGVTQSPTHLIKTRGQQVTLRCSPISGHKSVSWYQQVLGQGPQFIFQYYEKEERGRGNFPDRFSARQFPNYSSELNVNALLLGDSALYLCASSLVVNTEAFFGQGTRLTVV.

This clone was observed a handful of times. This chain joins TRBV5-1 and TRBJ1-6; D not resolved. CDR1 SGHRS and CDR2 YFSETQ come from the germline V gene. V was shortened by 0 bases and J by 9 bases, with 10 bases between the two germline ends. The CDR3 consists of 14 residues. The CDR3 protein is CASSLGGNGSPLHF. DNA for the CDR3: TGCGCCAGCAGCTTGGGAGGGAACGGTTCACCCCTCCACTTT.

The count of this clone is one. The chain couples TRBV5-1 to TRBJ2-5; D uncertain. Germline V lookup: CDR1 SGHRS, CDR2 YFSETQ. V lost 0 bases, J lost 2 bases, and 2 bases lay in between. This CDR3 has 12 residues. For the CDR3, the DNA is TGCGCCAGCAGCTTGGCTCAAGAGACCCAGTACTTC. It specifies CASSLAQETQYF.

To note about this clone: The identical CDR3 is also encoded by other nucleotide sequences in the sample. This rearrangement joins TRBV5-1 to TRBJ2-7; 10 bases agree with TRBD1. The CDR3 consists of 15 residues. Germline-derived CDR1 and CDR2 are SGHRS and YFSETQ. J lost 4 bases, V lost 4 bases, and 8 bases had no gene match. As DNA, the CDR3 is TGCGCCAGCAGCCCGGGGGGGACAGGGGTTTACGAGCAGTACTTC. It is translated as CASSPGGTGVYEQYF.

V gene TRBV7-9 combines with J gene TRBJ2-5, with D perhaps TRBD2 (6 bases). Trimming removed 6 bases from V and 0 bases from J, with 8 bases in between. The CDR3 covers 13 residues. The germline CDR1 and CDR2 sequences are SEHNR and FQNEAQ (reference sequence). Here the CDR3 DNA reads TGTGCCAGCAGGGGGACTTACCAAGAGACCCAGTACTTC. As protein: CASRGTYQETQYF.

V and J are TRBV12-3 or TRBV12-4 and TRBJ1-5, with D hard to call. The CDR3 is 13 amino acids. Trimming removed 7 bases at V and 8 bases at J, with 15 bases between. In nucleotides, the CDR3 is TGTGCCAGCAACGGGGTTCCTGCGGAGCCCCAGCATTTT. Translated: CASNGVPAEPQHF.

The chain employs TRBV2 and TRBJ2-7; the D is unclear. The CDR3 contains 11 residues. Trimming shortened V by 7 bases and J by 4 bases, and 8 bases separated the two germline ends. Germline-derived CDR1 and CDR2 are SNHLY and FYNNEI. This chain's CDR3 is CASTFRYEQYF. DNA for the CDR3: TGTGCCAGCACCTTCAGGTACGAGCAGTACTTC. The full variable domain, completed using reference TRBV2 and TRBJ2-7, is EPEVTQTPSHQVTQMGQEVILRCVPISNHLYFYWYRQILGQKVEFLVSFYNNEISEKSEIFDDQFSVERPDGSNFTLKIRSTKLEDSAMYFCASTFRYEQYFGPGTRLTVT.

The rearrangement links TRBV24-1 to TRBJ1-5; D unresolved. Trimming shortened V by 10 bases and J by 0 bases, and 30 bases separated the two germline ends. Germline CDR1 is KGHDR and CDR2 is SFDVKD. The CDR3 spans 20 residues. CDR3 DNA sequence: TGTGCCACAGGGAGAGGGTGCGGACCTCACAAACTTTATAGCAATCAGCCCCAGCATTTT. Protein: CATGRGCGPHKLYSNQPQHF.

This chain uses TRBV5-6 with TRBJ1-2; D is possibly TRBD1 (5 bases). V lost 2 bases to trimming and J lost 5 bases, with 16 bases between them. This CDR3 has 15 amino acids. Germline V gene sequence: CDR1 SGHDT, CDR2 YYEEEE. CDR3 bases: TGTGCCAGCAGCTTTATGACCCTTCCAGGGTATGGCTACACCTTC. Its protein product is CASSFMTLPGYGYTF.

Here the CDR3 DNA reads TGTGCCAGCAGTGAAGTGCCAGGGGGCAATCAGCCCCAGCATTTT. It encodes CASSEVPGGNQPQHF. This chain connects TRBV2 to TRBJ1-5, with D maybe TRBD1 (6 bases). The CDR3 covers 15 residues. Looked up from germline, CDR1 is SNHLY and CDR2 is FYNNEI. V gave up 1 base and J gave up 2 bases, with 9 bases separating them.

This chain links TRBV12-5 with TRBJ1-3; perhaps TRBD1 as D (5 bases). This CDR3 is 17 amino acids long. Per the germline V gene, CDR1 is LGHNT and CDR2 is FRNRAP. With 7 bases removed from V and 4 bases from J, the gap between germline ends came to 23 bases. CDR3 loop: CASASLRGPSEGNTIYF. As DNA, the CDR3 is TGTGCTAGTGCCAGCCTTAGGGGCCCTTCGGAAGGAAACACCATATATTTT.

V usage is TRBV30 and J usage is TRBJ1-5; D is undetermined. The CDR3 loop spans 14 amino acids. With 2 bases removed from V and 2 bases from J, the gap between germline ends came to 10 bases. Germline CDR1 and CDR2: GTSNPN and SVGIG (reference sequence). The CDR3 region has the DNA TGTGCCTGGAGTCGAGGGTCTGGCAATCAGCCCCAGCATTTT. It codes for CAWSRGSGNQPQHF.